This entry lists 28 T cell receptor beta chains sequenced from one sample in a study of shared clonotypes between healthy human individuals. Libraries were prepared by immunoSEQ multiplex PCR; TCRdb keeps only in-frame clonotypes and omits some of them. This table holds some 1,100,000 clones, about 80% found once. Sequencing was performed on memory CD4+ T cells from PBMCs. Noted subset: CD45RA-negative fraction. The receptors shown here come from a man younger than 30 in good health. Some clones in this sample may be carry-over from other donors' samples.

This clone was seen a handful of times. The chain joins TRBV2 to TRBJ1-4; D ambiguous. The germline V and J ends were trimmed by 3 bases and 4 bases, with 6 bases remaining between them. Germline CDR1 and CDR2: SNHLY and FYNNEI. The CDR3 is made up of 13 amino acids. This CDR3 is CASSDLSNEKLFF. CDR3 sequence (DNA): TGTGCCAGCAGTGACCTGAGTAATGAAAAACTGTTTTTT.

The chain recombines TRBV28 with TRBJ1-1, with 10 nucleotides matching TRBD1. J was trimmed by 0 bases and V by 5 bases; bases with no gene match: 3. The CDR3 totals 15 residues. Germline CDR1 is MDHEN and CDR2 is SYDVKM. The CDR3 loop is CASSRQGAMNTEAFF. The CDR3, as DNA: TGTGCCAGCAGTCGACAGGGGGCCATGAACACTGAAGCTTTCTTT.

This clone was counted between two and nine times. The chain employs TRBV7-2 and TRBJ2-2; D unresolved. V shed 5 bases and J shed 4 bases, with 8 bases lying between them. Germline assignment: CDR1 SGHTA and CDR2 FQGNSA. The CDR3 totals 13 residues. The CDR3 here is CASSDIFTGELFF. In nucleotides, the CDR3 is TGTGCCAGCAGCGATATTTTCACCGGGGAGCTGTTTTTT.

The chain employs TRBV2 and TRBJ1-5; D perhaps matches TRBD1 (5 bases). There are 15 residues in the CDR3. Germline V gene data show CDR1 as SNHLY and CDR2 as FYNNEI. With 4 bases removed from V and 3 bases from J, the gap between germline ends came to 13 bases. CDR3 amino acids: CASSGEGLYNQPQHF. The CDR3 DNA is TGTGCCAGCAGTGGAGAGGGGTTGTACAATCAGCCCCAGCATTTT.

A few counts support this clone. The V gene is TRBV7-8, the J gene TRBJ2-7; a possible D gene is TRBD2 (6 bases). V was pared by 5 bases and J by 5 bases, with 16 bases between. The CDR3 has 14 residues. In germline, CDR1 is SGHVS, CDR2 FQNEAQ. This CDR3 is CASSPAWTTNEQYF. Here the CDR3 DNA reads TGTGCCAGCAGCCCGGCCTGGACTACCAACGAGCAGTACTTC.

This clone showed up just a few times. V and J are TRBV19 and TRBJ1-5, with D maybe TRBD1 (5 bases). Germline CDR1 LNHDA, CDR2 SQIVND (reference sequence). CDR3 length equals 15 residues. The ends were cut back, 4 bases at V and 6 bases at J, with 16 bases in the middle. This CDR3 reads CASSTTRVSSQPQHF. The CDR3 DNA is TGTGCCAGTAGTACTACCAGGGTTTCGTCTCAGCCCCAGCATTTT.

This clone appeared a few times. The chain's CDR3 is CASSPGVTEAFF. CDR3 DNA: TGTGCCAGCAGCCCGGGGGTCACTGAAGCTTTCTTT. The chain joins TRBV5-6 to TRBJ1-1; perhaps TRBD1 as D (5 bases). V lost 4 bases to trimming and J lost 4 bases, with 8 bases between them. The CDR3 sequence is 12 residues long. Germline values: CDR1 SGHDT, CDR2 YYEEEE.

The V call is TRBV7-6, the J call TRBJ2-2; D gene ambiguous. Germline loops: CDR1 SGHVS, CDR2 FNYEAQ. This CDR3 has 13 residues. The V and J ends lost 5 bases and 3 bases respectively, with 7 bases between them. In DNA form, the CDR3 reads TGTGCCAGCAGCCCTCTCTACACCGGGGAGCTGTTTTTT. This translates into CASSPLYTGELFF.

The rearrangement uses TRBV15 and TRBJ1-1, with D maybe TRBD1 (5 bases). CDR3 length equals 16 residues. CDR1 and CDR2 from the germline V gene are LNHNV and YYDKDF (reference sequence). V lost 0 bases to trimming and J lost 1 base, with 12 bases between them. The CDR3 nucleotides read TGTGCCACCAGCAGAGATCTAGGGGAATCGAACACTGAAGCTTTCTTT. As protein: CATSRDLGESNTEAFF.

The chain combines TRBV7-3 with TRBJ2-3, with a possible D match to TRBD2 (6 bases). Germline loops: CDR1 SGHTA, CDR2 FQGTGA. Trimming stripped 2 bases from V and 0 bases from J, with 6 bases between. This CDR3 comprises 14 residues. DNA of the CDR3: TGTGCCAGCAGCTTAGGGAGGAGCACAGATACGCAGTATTTT. Its translation: CASSLGRSTDTQYF.

The chain is built from TRBV2 and TRBJ1-3; TRBD1 is a possible D gene (6 bases). The length of the CDR3 is 12 residues. Germline values: CDR1 SNHLY, CDR2 FYNNEI. Trimming removed 10 bases at V and 10 bases at J, with 17 bases between. This chain's CDR3 is CATEEGDGTIYF. The CDR3 coding sequence is TGTGCCACCGAGGAGGGGGACGGAACCATATATTTT.

The chain carries TRBV9 and TRBJ2-3; TRBD1 is a possible D gene (6 bases). The V gene lost 5 bases and the J gene lost 0 bases, with 22 bases spanning the gap. The germline CDR1 and CDR2 sequences are SGDLS and YYNGEE. There are 18 residues in the CDR3. The CDR3 region has the DNA TGTGCCAGCAGTGGCAGGGGCTCAGGCTACCTTAGCACAGATACGCAGTATTTT. This translates into CASSGRGSGYLSTDTQYF.

The V and J genes are TRBV25-1 and TRBJ2-5, with D unresolved. The DNA end favors TRBJ2-7, so the J call may be wrong. The CDR3 spans 14 residues. Germline-derived CDR1 and CDR2 are MGHDK and SYGVNS. CDR3 loop: CASSGKRLPYEQYF. The DNA of the CDR3 is TGTGCCAGCAGTGGGAAGCGCCTGCCCTACGAGCAGTACTTC.

V is TRBV5-6 and J is TRBJ2-1; D remains ambiguous. In germline, CDR1 is SGHDT, CDR2 YYEEEE. The CDR3 is made up of 14 amino acids. Trimming removed 4 bases at V and 0 bases at J, with 8 bases between. The CDR3 loop is CASSPVGSYNEQFF. The CDR3 DNA reads as TGTGCCAGCAGCCCTGTCGGCTCCTACAATGAGCAGTTCTTC.

This clone occurred a few times. The V and J genes are TRBV2 and TRBJ2-7; possible D gene TRBD1, 6 bases. V was pared by 4 bases and J by 2 bases, with 12 bases between. The CDR3 consists of 14 residues. Germline V lookup: CDR1 SNHLY, CDR2 FYNNEI. CDR3 in amino acids: CASSVNRDTYEQYF. CDR3 nucleotides: TGTGCCAGCAGTGTAAACAGGGACACCTACGAGCAGTACTTC.

The genes are TRBV6-4 and TRBJ2-3; D not certain. V was pared by 2 bases and J by 9 bases, with 18 bases between. Germline V gene sequence: CDR1 MRHNA, CDR2 SNTAGT. This CDR3 has 15 amino acids. The CDR3 DNA reads as TGTGCCAGCAGTGACGCGCCGGGCTCCTTTCGGACGCAGTATTTT. Its translation is CASSDAPGSFRTQYF.

The chain joins TRBV6-4 to TRBJ2-1, with TRBD2 matching over 12 bases. Per germline, CDR1 MRHNA and CDR2 SNTAGT. V gave up 5 bases and J gave up 4 bases; unmatched junction bases: 3. The CDR3 runs to 15 residues. CDR3 DNA sequence: TGTGCCAGCAGTATCCTAGCGGGAGGGTACAATGAGCAGTTCTTC. Its protein is CASSILAGGYNEQFF.

The chain couples TRBV7-2 to TRBJ2-2; D is uncertain. This CDR3 has 14 amino acids. Trimming shortened V by 1 base and J by 5 bases, and 8 bases separated the two germline ends. Per the germline V gene, CDR1 is SGHTA and CDR2 is FQGNSA. CDR3 residues: CASSLEFSTGELFF. The CDR3 DNA sequence: TGTGCCAGCAGCTTAGAGTTCAGTACCGGGGAGCTGTTTTTT.

The sample holds one count of this clone. V and J are TRBV29-1 and TRBJ1-4; TRBD1 might be the D (5 bases). Germline V lookup: CDR1 SQVTM, CDR2 ANQGSEA. Between the trimmed V and J ends, which lost 3 bases and 6 bases, there was a span of 17 bases. The CDR3 totals 15 residues. This CDR3 reads CSVDGGGAPDEKLFF. Here the CDR3 DNA reads TGCAGCGTTGATGGCGGAGGGGCGCCGGATGAAAAACTGTTTTTT.

The chain is built from TRBV7-2 and TRBJ1-1; the match to TRBD1 covers 7 bases. Germline V lookup: CDR1 SGHTA, CDR2 FQGNSA. The J segment lost 1 base and the V segment lost 1 base, leaving 3 bases of the junction unmatched. The CDR3 totals 15 residues. The CDR3 nucleotides read TGTGCCAGCAGCTTAGTTCCAGGGGGGAACACTGAAGCTTTCTTT. Its translation is CASSLVPGGNTEAFF.

The chain carries TRBV10-3 and TRBJ2-7; 10 bases are shared with TRBD2. This CDR3 has 17 amino acids. The V gene's germline CDR1 is ENHRY and CDR2 SYGVKD. V lost 3 bases and J lost 0; bases outside the gene matches: 8. CDR3 nucleotide sequence: TGTGCCATCAGTGACCCCTCCAGCGGGAGGGCCTCCTACGAGCAGTACTTC. This codes for CAISDPSSGRASYEQYF.

The CDR3 here is CASSLVSLAVNTGELFF. Written as DNA, the CDR3 is TGCGCCAGCAGCTTGGTGAGCCTAGCGGTGAACACCGGGGAGCTGTTTTTT. The chain uses TRBV5-1 and TRBJ2-2, with 7 bases lining up with TRBD2. With 0 bases clipped from V and 1 base from J, the junction kept 6 bases outside the gene matches. This CDR3 is 17 amino acids long. Germline loops: CDR1 SGHRS, CDR2 YFSETQ.

V usage is TRBV15 and J usage is TRBJ2-3; the match to TRBD2 covers 14 bases. CDR1 is LNHNV and CDR2 is YYDKDF in the germline V gene (reference sequence). V trimming: 5 bases; J trimming: 2 bases; junction bases outside the gene matches: 6. The CDR3 sequence is 17 residues long. CDR3: CATSGLAGGTNTDTQYF. CDR3 in DNA: TGTGCCACCAGCGGACTAGCGGGAGGAACAAACACAGATACGCAGTATTTT.

A note on this clone: Other DNA sequences in this specimen translate into the identical CDR3. V is TRBV4-3 and J is TRBJ1-5, with D uncertain. Trimming stripped 0 bases from V and 7 bases from J, with 7 bases between. Germline V CDR1 and CDR2: LGHNA, YSLEER. This CDR3 contains 13 residues. CDR3 region: CASSQDLGQPQHF. CDR3 in DNA: TGCGCCAGCAGCCAAGATCTAGGGCAGCCCCAGCATTTT.

This sequence joins TRBV11-3 and TRBJ2-1, with 8 bases fitting TRBD1. The junction had 4 bases not matched to a gene; V was cut back by 2 bases and J by 4 bases. Germline-derived CDR1 and CDR2 are SGHNT and YENEEA. This CDR3 region has 15 residues. CDR3 protein: CASSLQGAAYNEQFF. The CDR3 region has the DNA TGTGCCAGCAGCTTACAGGGGGCAGCATACAATGAGCAGTTCTTC. Complete variable domain (other parts from reference TRBV11-3 and TRBJ2-1): EAGVVQSPRYKIIEKKQPVAFWCNPISGHNTLYWYLQNLGQGPELLIRYENEEAVDDSQLPKDRFSAERLKGVDSTLKIQPAELGDSAVYLCASSLQGAAYNEQFFGPGTRLTVL.

The chain recombines TRBV6-5 with TRBJ1-3; D gene ambiguous. The germline V and J ends were trimmed by 11 bases and 0 bases, with 11 bases remaining between them. The CDR3 length is 13 residues. CDR1 is MNHEY, CDR2 SVGAGI, per germline. The CDR3 is CASLTGSGNTIYF. CDR3 nucleotide sequence: TGTGCCTCGCTGACGGGCTCTGGAAACACCATATATTTT.

V gene TRBV12-5 combines with J gene TRBJ1-1, with D hard to call. This CDR3 has 15 amino acids. Trimming left V 2 bases short and J 5 bases short, with 15 bases between. Germline CDR1 is LGHNT and CDR2 is FRNRAP. CDR3 sequence: CASGLSLTWRTEAFF. The CDR3 nucleotides read TGTGCTAGTGGTTTGTCTTTGACCTGGCGGACTGAAGCTTTCTTT.

The chain has TRBV6-1 and TRBJ2-1; maybe TRBD1 (6 bases). Deletions cut 2 bases from V and 8 bases from J, with 13 bases between. Germline V lookup: CDR1 MNHNS, CDR2 SASEGT. The CDR3 consists of 14 residues. CDR3 in amino acids: CASSESTGRDEQFF. Written as DNA, the CDR3 is TGTGCCAGCAGTGAAAGTACAGGGCGGGATGAGCAGTTCTTC.